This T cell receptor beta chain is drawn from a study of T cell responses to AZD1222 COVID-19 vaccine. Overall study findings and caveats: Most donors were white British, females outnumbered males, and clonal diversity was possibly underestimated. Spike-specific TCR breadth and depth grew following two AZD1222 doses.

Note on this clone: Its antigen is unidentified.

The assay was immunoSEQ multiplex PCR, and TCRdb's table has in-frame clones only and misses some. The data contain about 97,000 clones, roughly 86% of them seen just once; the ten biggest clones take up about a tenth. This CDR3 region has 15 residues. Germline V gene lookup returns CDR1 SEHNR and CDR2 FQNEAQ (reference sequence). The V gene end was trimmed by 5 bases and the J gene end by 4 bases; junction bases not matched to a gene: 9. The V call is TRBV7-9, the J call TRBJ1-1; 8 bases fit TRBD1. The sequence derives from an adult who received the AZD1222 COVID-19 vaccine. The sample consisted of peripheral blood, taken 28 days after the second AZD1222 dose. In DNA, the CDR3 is TGTGCCAGCAGCCGCGGACAGGGTATGACCACTGAAGCTTTCTTT. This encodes CASSRGQGMTTEAFF.